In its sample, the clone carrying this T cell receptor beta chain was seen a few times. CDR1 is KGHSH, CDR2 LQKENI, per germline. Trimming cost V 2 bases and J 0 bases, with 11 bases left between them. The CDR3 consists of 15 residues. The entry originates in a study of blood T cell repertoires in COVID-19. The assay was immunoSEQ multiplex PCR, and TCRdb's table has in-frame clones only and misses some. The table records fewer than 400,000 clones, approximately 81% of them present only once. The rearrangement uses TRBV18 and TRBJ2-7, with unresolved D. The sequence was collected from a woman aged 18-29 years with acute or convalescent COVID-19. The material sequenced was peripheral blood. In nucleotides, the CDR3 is TGTGCCAGCTCACCATTGAATGCAGTCTCCTACGAGCAGTACTTC. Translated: CASSPLNAVSYEQYF.